These T cell receptor beta chains were read from a single sample in a study of naive and memory T cell subsets. TCRdb reprocessed the UMI-ligation and nested PCR reads with MiXCR, giving one entry per CDR3 protein. The table has roughly 80,000 distinct CDR3 sequences, about 8.2% seen once. Sequenced sample: naive CD8+ T cells from blood. The source of these receptors is a human donor in good health. Each CDR3 is given with its conserved first and last residue. Rows may omit the clone size; those that give it use once, few, many or a size class.

abundance	v_gene	j_gene	CDR3aa
many	TRBV14	TRBJ1-1	CASSSRTELNTEAFF
many	TRBV6-2/TRBV6-3	TRBJ1-1	CASSYRESTEAFF
many	TRBV7-9	TRBJ2-1	CASSLEGRGYSYNEQFF
NA	TRBV4-3	TRBJ2-1	CASSQEFGVLNEQFF
many	TRBV2	TRBJ2-5	CASSDGTSGWRETQYF
many	TRBV29-1	TRBJ1-2	CSVDRAQDGYTF
NA	TRBV7-6	TRBJ2-1	CASSSGTGDYNEQFF
many	TRBV6-6	TRBJ2-5	CASSLGQGREETQYF
NA	TRBV7-9	TRBJ1-4	CASSGTGGWHEKLFF
few	TRBV7-9	TRBJ2-1	CASSSTGTSAYNEQFF
few	TRBV7-7	TRBJ2-2	CASSSEQGLGTGELFF
NA	TRBV2	TRBJ2-1	CASGGDPRTSSYNEQFF
NA	TRBV7-9	TRBJ2-1	CASSHRLAGGDEQFF
few	TRBV6-6	TRBJ2-5	CASSYPPAVQETQYF
NA	TRBV6-1	TRBJ2-1	CASGGFGTSGYTYNEQFF
few	TRBV12-3/TRBV12-4	TRBJ1-4	CASRLLGKLFF
NA	TRBV6-2/TRBV6-3	TRBJ2-1	CASGYSNEQFF
few	TRBV7-9	TRBJ2-3	CASSMTGGPDTQYF
many	TRBV4-3	TRBJ2-2	CASSQHTTGVVDTGELFF
few	TRBV4-3	TRBJ2-1	CASSPTTLNEQFF
NA	TRBV30	TRBJ1-1	CAWSPGTEAFF
few	TRBV9	TRBJ2-3	CASSAGTLKDTQYF
many	TRBV9	TRBJ2-3	CASSGGGTSTDTQYF
few	TRBV28	TRBJ2-7	CASSLPSAGAVREQYF
many	TRBV9	TRBJ2-3	CASSVFTDTQYF
NA	TRBV5-1	TRBJ2-3	CASSSKRETNEDTQYF
many	TRBV5-4	TRBJ2-5	CASSLVGEAWETQYF
few	TRBV5-6	TRBJ2-2	CASSLMLTGSTGELFF
NA	TRBV6-2/TRBV6-3	TRBJ2-2	CASSWIRTGGGELFF
few	TRBV4-2	TRBJ2-1	CASSQTSGPYNEQFF
few	TRBV4-3	TRBJ2-6	CASSQEGTDLSSGANVLTF
NA	TRBV19	TRBJ2-1	CASSSPGTALNNEQFF
many	TRBV15	TRBJ1-1	CATSSNSGTEAFF
many	TRBV27	TRBJ1-1	CASSPDRYTEAFF
many	TRBV20-1	TRBJ2-7	CSARERGVNPYEQYF
NA	TRBV5-6	TRBJ2-1	CASSLGGSGTAFEQFF
many	TRBV11-1	TRBJ2-5	CASLDRKETQYF
many	TRBV4-1	TRBJ2-5	CASSPYASGSEQETQYF
NA	TRBV14	TRBJ2-7	CASRGQGNYEQYF
few	TRBV12-3/TRBV12-4	TRBJ2-7	CASSATGLVYEQYF
few	TRBV6-6	TRBJ2-1	CASSYSVMRGYNEQFF
few	TRBV7-7	TRBJ2-1	CASSLELAGARNEQFF
NA	TRBV9	TRBJ2-3	CASSRADFLSSTDTQYF
few	TRBV3-1	TRBJ2-7	CASSPYSGRRAYEQYF
NA	TRBV4-3	TRBJ2-1	CASSQGSGDEQFF
NA	TRBV7-9	TRBJ1-2	CASLTPPYGYTF
NA	TRBV21-1	TRBJ2-2	CASNPGLAWTGELFF
many	TRBV10-3	TRBJ2-5	CAISEPEGHRAGTQYF